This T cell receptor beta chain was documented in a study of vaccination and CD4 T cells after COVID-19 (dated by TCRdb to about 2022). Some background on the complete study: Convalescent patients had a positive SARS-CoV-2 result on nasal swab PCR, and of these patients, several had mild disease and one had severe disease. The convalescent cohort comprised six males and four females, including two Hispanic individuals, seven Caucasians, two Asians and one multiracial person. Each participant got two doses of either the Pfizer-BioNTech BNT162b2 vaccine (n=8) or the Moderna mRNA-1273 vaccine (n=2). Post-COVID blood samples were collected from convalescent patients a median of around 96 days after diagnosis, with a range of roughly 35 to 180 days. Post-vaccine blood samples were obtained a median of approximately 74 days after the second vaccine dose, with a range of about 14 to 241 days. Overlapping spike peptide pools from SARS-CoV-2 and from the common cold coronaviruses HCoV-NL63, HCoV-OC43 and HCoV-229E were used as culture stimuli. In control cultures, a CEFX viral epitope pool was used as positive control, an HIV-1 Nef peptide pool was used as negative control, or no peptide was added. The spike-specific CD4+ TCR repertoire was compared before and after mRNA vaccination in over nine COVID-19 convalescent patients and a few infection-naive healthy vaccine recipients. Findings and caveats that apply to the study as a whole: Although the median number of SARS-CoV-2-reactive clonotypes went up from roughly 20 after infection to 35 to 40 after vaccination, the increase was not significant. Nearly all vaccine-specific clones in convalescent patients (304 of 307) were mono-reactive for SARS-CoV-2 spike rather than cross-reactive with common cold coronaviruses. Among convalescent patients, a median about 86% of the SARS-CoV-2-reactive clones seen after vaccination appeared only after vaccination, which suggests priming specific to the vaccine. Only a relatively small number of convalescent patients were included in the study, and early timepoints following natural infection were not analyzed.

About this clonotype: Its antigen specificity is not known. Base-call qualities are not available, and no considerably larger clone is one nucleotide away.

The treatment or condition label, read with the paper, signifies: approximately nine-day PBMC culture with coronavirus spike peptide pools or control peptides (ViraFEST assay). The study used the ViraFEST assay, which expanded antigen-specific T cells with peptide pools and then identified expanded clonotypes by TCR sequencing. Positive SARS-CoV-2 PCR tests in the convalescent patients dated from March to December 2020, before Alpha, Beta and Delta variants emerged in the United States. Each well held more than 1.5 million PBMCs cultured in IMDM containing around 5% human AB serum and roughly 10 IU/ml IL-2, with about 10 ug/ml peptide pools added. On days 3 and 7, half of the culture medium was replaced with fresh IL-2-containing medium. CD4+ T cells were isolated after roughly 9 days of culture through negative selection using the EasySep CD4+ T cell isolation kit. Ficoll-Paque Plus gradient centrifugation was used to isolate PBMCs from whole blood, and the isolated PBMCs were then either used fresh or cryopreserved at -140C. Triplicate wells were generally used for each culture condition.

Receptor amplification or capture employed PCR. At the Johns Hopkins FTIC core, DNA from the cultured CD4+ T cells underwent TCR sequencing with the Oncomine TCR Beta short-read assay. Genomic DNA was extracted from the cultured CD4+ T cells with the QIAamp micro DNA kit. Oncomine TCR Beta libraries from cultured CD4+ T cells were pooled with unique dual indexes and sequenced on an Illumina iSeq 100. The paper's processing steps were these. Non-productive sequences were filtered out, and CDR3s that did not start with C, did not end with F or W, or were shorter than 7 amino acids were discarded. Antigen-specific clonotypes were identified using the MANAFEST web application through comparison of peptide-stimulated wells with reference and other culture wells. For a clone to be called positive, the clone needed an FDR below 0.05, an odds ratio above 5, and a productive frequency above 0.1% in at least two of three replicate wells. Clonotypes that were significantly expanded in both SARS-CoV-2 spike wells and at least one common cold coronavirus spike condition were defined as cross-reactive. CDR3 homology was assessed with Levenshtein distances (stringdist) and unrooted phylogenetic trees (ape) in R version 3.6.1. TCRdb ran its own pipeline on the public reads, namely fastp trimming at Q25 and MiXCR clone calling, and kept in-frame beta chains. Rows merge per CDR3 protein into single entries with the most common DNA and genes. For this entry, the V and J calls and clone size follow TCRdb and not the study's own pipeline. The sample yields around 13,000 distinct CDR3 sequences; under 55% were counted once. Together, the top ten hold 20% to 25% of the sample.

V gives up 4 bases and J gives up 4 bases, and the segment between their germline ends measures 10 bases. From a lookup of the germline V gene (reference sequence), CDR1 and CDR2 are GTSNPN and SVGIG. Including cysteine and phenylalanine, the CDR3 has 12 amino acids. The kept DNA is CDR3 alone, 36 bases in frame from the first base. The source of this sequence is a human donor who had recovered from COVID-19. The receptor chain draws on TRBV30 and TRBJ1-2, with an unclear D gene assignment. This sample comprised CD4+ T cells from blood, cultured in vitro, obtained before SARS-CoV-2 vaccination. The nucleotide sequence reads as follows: TGTGCCTGGACTAGGACCACCTATGGCTACACCTTC. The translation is CAWTRTTYGYTF.